Sequencing of this T cell receptor (beta chain) was carried out in a study of identical twins. Study outcomes and limitations: One should note that invariant MAIT and iNKT cells could partly confound zero-insertion analyses.

Per germline, CDR1 LGHDT and CDR2 YNNKEL (reference sequence). The CDR3 runs 15 residues. With 4 bases clipped from V and 0 bases from J, the junction kept 3 bases outside the gene matches. Template switching added a universal primer binding site, and final cDNA carried unique molecular identifiers. TCRdb independently ran MiXCR on the 5' RACE reads; one entry per CDR3 protein. Of hundreds of thousands of distinct CDR3 sequences in the sample, 10% to 15% were seen once. To note about this clonotype: No antigen is known for it.

The sample was also reused in another study, on yellow fever vaccine responses in identical twins.

The chain carries TRBV3-1 and TRBJ1-3; 7 nucleotides match TRBD1. The origin of this receptor is a woman between 18 and 29 years old in good health. Input material: PBMCs. The CDR3, as DNA: TGTGCCAGCAGCCTGGGGACAGACTCTGGAAACACCATATATTTT. It yields the protein CASSLGTDSGNTIYF.